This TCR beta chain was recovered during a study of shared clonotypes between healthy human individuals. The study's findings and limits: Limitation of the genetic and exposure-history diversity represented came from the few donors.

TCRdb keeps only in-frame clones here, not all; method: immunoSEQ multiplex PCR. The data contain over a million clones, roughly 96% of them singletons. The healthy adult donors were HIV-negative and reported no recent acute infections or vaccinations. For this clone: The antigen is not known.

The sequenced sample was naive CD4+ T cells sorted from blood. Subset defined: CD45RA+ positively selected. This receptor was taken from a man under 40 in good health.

The CDR3 DNA is TGTGCCAGCAGCCCCGGTAATACGCAGTATTTT. This gives the protein CASSPGNTQYF. V gene TRBV14 combines with J gene TRBJ2-3; no clear D gene. V lost 4 bases and J lost 7, with 6 bases in between. The CDR3 totals 11 residues. The germline gives CDR1 SGHDN, CDR2 FVKESK.